This TCR beta chain was documented in a study of cytomegalovirus exposure and HLA in healthy donors. Study overall: The roughly 120 validation repertoires were reported in a later analysis to have been generated on the same platform as the approximately 700 first-cohort repertoires. Study outcomes and limitations: Reports indicated that the classifier achieved high specificity and sensitivity in diagnosing cytomegalovirus status. The study designated 150 or so TCR beta chains cytomegalovirus-associated.

Clones were sequenced by immunoSEQ multiplex PCR, and TCRdb holds only the in-frame ones, with some missing. This sample has some 150,000 clones; around nine tenths occur once, and the top ten carry roughly 1.5%. V was clipped by 7 bases and J by 6 bases; unmatched bases: 11. The CDR3 covers 14 residues. CDR1 is SNHLY and CDR2 is FYNNEI in the germline V gene. On this clone: The antigen remains undetermined.

This receptor was taken from a woman in her 30s in good health and CMV-seronegative. This rearrangement joins TRBV2 to TRBJ2-7, with 8 bases matching TRBD1. Sequenced input: PBMCs. In DNA form, the CDR3 reads TGTGCCAGCATCCAAGGACAGGGCTCTACCGAGCAGTACTTC. Protein product: CASIQGQGSTEQYF.